Below, one TCR beta chain is given with its context. Its antigen is not known. Measured with immunoSEQ multiplex PCR; TCRdb has only the in-frame clones, and not every one. The data contain some 75,000 clones, 80% of them singletons. This record comes from a study of T cell clones after liver transplantation. Whole-study context: Post-transplant blood was tracked for graft-donor-reactive T cell clones identified in a pre-transplant mixed lymphocyte reaction. Whole-study results and caveats: These preliminary findings come from unstandardized post-transplant sampling times. A significant post-transplant drop in circulating graft-donor-reactive CD4 TCRbeta sequences occurred in most of the 8 subjects. Donor-reactive sequences fell more than third party-reactive ones, suggesting partial deletion.

Trimming took 5 bases from V and 3 from J, leaving 17 bases between them. This CDR3 comprises 15 residues. Germline V gene sequence: CDR1 ENHRY, CDR2 SYGVKD. The chain is built from TRBV10-3 and TRBJ2-7; tentative D call: TRBD2 (6 bases). The specimen comprised CD4+ T cells from blood, sampled before liver transplant. The TCR sequence derives from a human donor who received a liver transplant. CDR3 in amino acids: CAISKGPEGSYEQYF. The DNA of the CDR3 is TGTGCCATCAGTAAGGGCCCGGAGGGGAGCTACGAGCAGTACTTC.